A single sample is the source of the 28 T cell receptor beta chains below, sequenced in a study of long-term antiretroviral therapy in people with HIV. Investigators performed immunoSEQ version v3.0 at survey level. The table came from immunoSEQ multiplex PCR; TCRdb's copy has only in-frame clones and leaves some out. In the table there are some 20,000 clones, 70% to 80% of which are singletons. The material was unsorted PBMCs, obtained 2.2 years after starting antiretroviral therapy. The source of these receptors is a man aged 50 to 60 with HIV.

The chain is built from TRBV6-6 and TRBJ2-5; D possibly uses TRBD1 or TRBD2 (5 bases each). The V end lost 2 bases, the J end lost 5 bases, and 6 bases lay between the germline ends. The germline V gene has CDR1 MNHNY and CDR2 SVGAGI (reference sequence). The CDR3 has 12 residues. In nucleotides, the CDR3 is TGTGCCAGCAGTTACGAGGGGGAGACCCAGTACTTC. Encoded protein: CASSYEGETQYF.

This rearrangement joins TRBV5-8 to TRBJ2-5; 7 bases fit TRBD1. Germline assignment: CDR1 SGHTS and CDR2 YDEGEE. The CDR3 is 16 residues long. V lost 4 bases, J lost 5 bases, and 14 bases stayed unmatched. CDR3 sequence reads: CASSPGQSIGSETQYF. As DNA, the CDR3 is TGTGCCAGCAGCCCGGGACAGTCGATCGGGTCGGAGACCCAGTACTTC.

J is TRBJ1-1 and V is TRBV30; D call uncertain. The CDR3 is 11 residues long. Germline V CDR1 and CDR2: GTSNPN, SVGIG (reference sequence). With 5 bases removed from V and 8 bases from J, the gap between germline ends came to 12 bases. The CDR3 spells CAWGASREAFF. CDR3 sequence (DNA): TGTGCCTGGGGCGCCAGCAGGGAAGCTTTCTTT.

In DNA form, the CDR3 reads TGTGCCAGCAGTTACTCAGTGGACAGGGGTGACGGTGGCTACACCTTC. Protein product: CASSYSVDRGDGGYTF. The chain links TRBV6-5 to TRBJ1-2, with 9 bases lining up with TRBD1. CDR1 and CDR2 from the germline V gene are MNHEY and SVGAGI. The junction had 9 bases not matched to a gene; V was cut back by 0 bases and J by 7 bases. This CDR3 has 16 residues.

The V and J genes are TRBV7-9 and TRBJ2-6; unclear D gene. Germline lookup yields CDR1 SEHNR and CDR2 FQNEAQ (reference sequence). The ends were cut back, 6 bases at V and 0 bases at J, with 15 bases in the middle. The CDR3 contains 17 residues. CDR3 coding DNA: TGTGCCAGCAGTCGTACACGGGCCGACTCTGGGGCCAACGTCCTGACTTTC. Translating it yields CASSRTRADSGANVLTF.

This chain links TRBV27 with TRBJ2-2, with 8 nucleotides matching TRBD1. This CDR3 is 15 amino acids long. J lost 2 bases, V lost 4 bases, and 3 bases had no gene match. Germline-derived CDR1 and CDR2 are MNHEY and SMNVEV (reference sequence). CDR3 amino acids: CASSYPGGNTGELFF. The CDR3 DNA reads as TGTGCCAGCAGTTACCCAGGGGGCAACACCGGGGAGCTGTTTTTT.

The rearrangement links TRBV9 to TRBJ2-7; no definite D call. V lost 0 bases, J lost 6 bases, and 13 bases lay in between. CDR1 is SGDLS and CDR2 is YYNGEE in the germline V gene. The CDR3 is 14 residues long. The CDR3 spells CASSVDRALTEQYF. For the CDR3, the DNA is TGTGCCAGCAGCGTAGATCGAGCTTTAACCGAGCAGTACTTC.

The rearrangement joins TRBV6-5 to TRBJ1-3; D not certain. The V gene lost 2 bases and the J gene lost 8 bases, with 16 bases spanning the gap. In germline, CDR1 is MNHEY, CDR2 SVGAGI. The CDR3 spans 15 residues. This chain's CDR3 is CASSYRRVHEDTIYF. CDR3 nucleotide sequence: TGTGCCAGCAGTTACCGTCGGGTACATGAGGACACCATATATTTT.

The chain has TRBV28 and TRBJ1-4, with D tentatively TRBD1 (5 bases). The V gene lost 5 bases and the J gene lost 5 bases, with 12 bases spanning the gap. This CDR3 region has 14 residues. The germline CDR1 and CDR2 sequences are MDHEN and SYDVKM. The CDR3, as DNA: TGTGCCAGCAGTCCATCAGGGAGGAATGAAAAACTGTTTTTT. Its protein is CASSPSGRNEKLFF.

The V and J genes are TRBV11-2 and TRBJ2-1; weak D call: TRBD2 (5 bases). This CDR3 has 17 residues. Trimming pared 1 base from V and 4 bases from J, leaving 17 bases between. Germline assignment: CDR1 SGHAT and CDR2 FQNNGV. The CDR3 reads CASSLGPSPTLYNEQFF. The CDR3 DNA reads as TGTGCCAGCAGCTTAGGACCTAGCCCGACGTTGTACAATGAGCAGTTCTTC.

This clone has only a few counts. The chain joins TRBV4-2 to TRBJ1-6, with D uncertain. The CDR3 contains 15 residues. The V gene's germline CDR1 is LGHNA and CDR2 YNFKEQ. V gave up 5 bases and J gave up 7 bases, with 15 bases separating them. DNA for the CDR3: TGTGCCAGCAGCTCAGACGGGCGGGAGAATTCACCCCTCCACTTT. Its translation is CASSSDGRENSPLHF.

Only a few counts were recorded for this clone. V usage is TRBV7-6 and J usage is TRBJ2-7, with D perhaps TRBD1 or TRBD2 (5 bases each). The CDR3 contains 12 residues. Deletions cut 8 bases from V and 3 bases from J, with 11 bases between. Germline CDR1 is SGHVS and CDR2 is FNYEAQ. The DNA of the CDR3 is TGTGCCAGCTCCGGGGCCTACTACGAGCAGTACTTC. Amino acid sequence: CASSGAYYEQYF. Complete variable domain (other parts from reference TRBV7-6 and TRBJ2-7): GAGVSQSPRYKVTKRGQDVALRCDPISGHVSLYWYRQALGQGPEFLTYFNYEAQQDKSGLPNDRFSAERPEGSISTLTIQRTEQRDSAMYRCASSGAYYEQYFGPGTRLTVT.

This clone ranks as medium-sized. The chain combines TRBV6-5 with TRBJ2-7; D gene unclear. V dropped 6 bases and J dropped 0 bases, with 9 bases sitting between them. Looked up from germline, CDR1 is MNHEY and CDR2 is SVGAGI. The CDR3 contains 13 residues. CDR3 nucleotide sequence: TGTGCCAGCAGCCCTGGTAACTCCTACGAGCAGTACTTC. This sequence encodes CASSPGNSYEQYF.

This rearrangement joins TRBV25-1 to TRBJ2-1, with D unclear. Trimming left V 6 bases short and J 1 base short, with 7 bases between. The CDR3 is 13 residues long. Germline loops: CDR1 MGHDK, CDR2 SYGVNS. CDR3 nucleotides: TGTGCCAGCAGGGGGATTTCCTACAATGAGCAGTTCTTC. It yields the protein CASRGISYNEQFF. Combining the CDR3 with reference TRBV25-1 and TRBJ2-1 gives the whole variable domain EADIYQTPRYLVIGTGKKITLECSQTMGHDKMYWYQQDPGMELHLIHYSYGVNSTEKGDLSSESTVSRIRTEHFPLTLESARPSHTSQYLCASRGISYNEQFFGPGTRLTVL.

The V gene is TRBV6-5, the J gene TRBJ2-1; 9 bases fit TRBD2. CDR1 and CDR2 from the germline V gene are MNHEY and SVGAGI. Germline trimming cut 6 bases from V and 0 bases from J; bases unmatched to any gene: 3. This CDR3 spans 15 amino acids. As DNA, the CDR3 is TGTGCCAGCAGGTTTAGCGGGAGCTCCTACAATGAGCAGTTCTTC. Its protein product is CASRFSGSSYNEQFF.

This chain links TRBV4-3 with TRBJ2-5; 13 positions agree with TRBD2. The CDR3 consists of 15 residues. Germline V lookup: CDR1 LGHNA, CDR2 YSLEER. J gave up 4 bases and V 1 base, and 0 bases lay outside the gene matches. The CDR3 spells CASSQGTSGGETQYF. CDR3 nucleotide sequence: TGCGCCAGCAGCCAAGGGACTAGCGGGGGAGAGACCCAGTACTTC.

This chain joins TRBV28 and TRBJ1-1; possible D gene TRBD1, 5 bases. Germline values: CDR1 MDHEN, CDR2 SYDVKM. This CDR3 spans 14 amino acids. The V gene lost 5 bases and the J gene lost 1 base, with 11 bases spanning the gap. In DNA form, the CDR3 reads TGTGCCAGCAGTCCACAGGTTCCGAACACTGAAGCTTTCTTT. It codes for CASSPQVPNTEAFF.

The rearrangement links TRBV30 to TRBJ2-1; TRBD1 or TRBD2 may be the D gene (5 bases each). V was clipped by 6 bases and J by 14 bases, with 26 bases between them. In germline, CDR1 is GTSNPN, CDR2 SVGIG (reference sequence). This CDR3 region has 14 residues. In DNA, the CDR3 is TGTGCCTGCTTCCCTACGGGGCCCCATATAGGGAAGTTCTTC. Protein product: CACFPTGPHIGKFF.

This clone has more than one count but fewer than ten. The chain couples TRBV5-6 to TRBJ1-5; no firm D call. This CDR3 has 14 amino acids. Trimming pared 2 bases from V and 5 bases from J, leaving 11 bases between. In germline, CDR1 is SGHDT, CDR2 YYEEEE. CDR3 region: CASSLGLPDQPQHF. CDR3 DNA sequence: TGTGCCAGCAGCTTAGGTCTCCCGGATCAGCCCCAGCATTTT.

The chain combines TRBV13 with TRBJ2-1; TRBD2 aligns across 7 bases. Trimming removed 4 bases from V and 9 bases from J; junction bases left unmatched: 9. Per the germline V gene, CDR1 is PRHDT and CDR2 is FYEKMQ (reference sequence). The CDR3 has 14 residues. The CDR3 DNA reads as TGTGCCAGCAGCTGGAACTCGGGAGGTTCTGAGCAGTTCTTC. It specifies CASSWNSGGSEQFF.

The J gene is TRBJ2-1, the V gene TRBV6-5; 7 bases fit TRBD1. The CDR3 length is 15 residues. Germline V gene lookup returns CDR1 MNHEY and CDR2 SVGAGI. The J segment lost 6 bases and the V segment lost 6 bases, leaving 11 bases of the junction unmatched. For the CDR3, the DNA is TGTGCCAGCAGCCGACTCGGGAACAGGGGCAATGAGCAGTTCTTC. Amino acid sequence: CASSRLGNRGNEQFF.

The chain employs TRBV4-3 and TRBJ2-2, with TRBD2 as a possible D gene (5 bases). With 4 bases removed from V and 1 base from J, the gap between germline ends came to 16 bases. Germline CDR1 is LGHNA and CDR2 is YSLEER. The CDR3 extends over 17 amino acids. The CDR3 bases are TGCGCCAGCAGCCGAATTGGTCGGGGAAAGAACACCGGGGAGCTGTTTTTT. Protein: CASSRIGRGKNTGELFF.

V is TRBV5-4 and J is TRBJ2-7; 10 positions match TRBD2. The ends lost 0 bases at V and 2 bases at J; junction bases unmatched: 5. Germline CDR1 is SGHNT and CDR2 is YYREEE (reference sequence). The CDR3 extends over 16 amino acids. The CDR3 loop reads CASSLGVAGGPYEQYF. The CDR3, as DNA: TGTGCCAGCAGCTTGGGGGTAGCGGGGGGACCCTACGAGCAGTACTTC.

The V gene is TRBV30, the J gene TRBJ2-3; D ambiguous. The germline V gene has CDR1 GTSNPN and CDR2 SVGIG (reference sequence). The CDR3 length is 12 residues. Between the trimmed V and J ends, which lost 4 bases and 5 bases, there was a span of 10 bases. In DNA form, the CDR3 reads TGTGCCTGGACCCCGGATGGAGATACGCAGTATTTT. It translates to CAWTPDGDTQYF.

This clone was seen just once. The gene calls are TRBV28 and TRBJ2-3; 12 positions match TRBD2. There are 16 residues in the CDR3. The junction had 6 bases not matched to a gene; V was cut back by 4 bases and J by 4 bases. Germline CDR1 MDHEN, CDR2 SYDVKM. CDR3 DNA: TGTGCCAGCAGTTCACCTAGCGGGGGGGATTCAGATACGCAGTATTTT. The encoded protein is CASSSPSGGDSDTQYF. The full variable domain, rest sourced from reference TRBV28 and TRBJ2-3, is DVKVTQSSRYLVKRTGEKVFLECVQDMDHENMFWYRQDPGLGLRLIYFSYDVKMKEKGDIPEGYSVSREKKERFSLILESASTNQTSMYLCASSSPSGGDSDTQYFGPGTRLTVL.

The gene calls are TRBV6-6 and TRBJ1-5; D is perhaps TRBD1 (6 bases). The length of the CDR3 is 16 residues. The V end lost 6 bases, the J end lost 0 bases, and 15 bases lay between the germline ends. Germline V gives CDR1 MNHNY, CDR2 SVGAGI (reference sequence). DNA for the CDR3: TGTGCCAGCAGCTTGGGGACATCCTATAGCAATCAGCCCCAGCATTTT. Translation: CASSLGTSYSNQPQHF.

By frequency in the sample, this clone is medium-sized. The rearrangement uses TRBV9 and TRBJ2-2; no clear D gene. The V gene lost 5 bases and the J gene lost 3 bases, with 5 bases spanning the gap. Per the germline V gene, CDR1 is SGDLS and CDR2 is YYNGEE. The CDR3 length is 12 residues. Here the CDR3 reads CASRPDTGELFF. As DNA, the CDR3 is TGTGCCAGCAGACCGGACACCGGGGAGCTGTTTTTT. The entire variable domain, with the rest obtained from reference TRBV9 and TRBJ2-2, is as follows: DSGVTQTPKHLITATGQRVTLRCSPRSGDLSVYWYQQSLDQGLQFLIQYYNGEERAKGNILERFSAQQFPDLHSELNLSSLELGDSALYFCASRPDTGELFFGEGSRLTVL.

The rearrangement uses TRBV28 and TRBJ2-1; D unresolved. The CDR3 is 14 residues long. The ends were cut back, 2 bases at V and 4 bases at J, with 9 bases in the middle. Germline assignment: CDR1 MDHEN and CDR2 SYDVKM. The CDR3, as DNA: TGTGCCAGCAGTTTAAAAACAGATTACAATGAGCAGTTCTTC. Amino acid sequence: CASSLKTDYNEQFF.